The rows below give T cell receptor beta chains drawn from one sample of a study of regulatory T cells in long-lasting Graves disease. One entry per CDR3 protein, called by TCRdb with MiXCR from the multiplex PCR reads. The table has a few hundred thousand distinct CDR3 sequences, 15% seen once. These data were also filed under a second study, of T cells in Graves' hyperthyroidism and ophthalmopathy.

The sample consisted of peripheral blood mononuclear cells (PBMCs), taken at new diagnosis, from a patient treated with antithyroid drugs. Receptors originate from a woman between 35 and 50 years old with Graves disease. CDR3s include the opening cysteine and the closing phenylalanine or tryptophan. A D gene is named only where the DNA matches it firmly. Expanded clones are given a class, and other clones once, few, many or no size at all.

>TRBD1|TRBV14|TRBJ1-2|many
TGTGCCAGCAGCCAAATGACAGGGGGCTATGGCTACACCTTC
CASSQMTGGYGYTF
>TRBD1|TRBV24-1|TRBJ2-6|many
TGTGCCACCGGCAACCCCACAGGGGCTGGGGCCAACGTCCTGACTTTC
CATGNPTGAGANVLTF
>-|TRBV28|TRBJ1-1|many
TGTGCCAGCAGCCGAAGGGACATGAACACTGAAGCTTTCTTT
CASSRRDMNTEAFF
>TRBD1|TRBV13|TRBJ1-4|-
TGTGCCAGCAGCGAGGGGACAGGGAAGGAAAAACTGTTTTTT
CASSEGTGKEKLFF
>-|TRBV6-2/TRBV6-3|TRBJ1-1|-
TGTGCCAGCAGTTACGCCCCGGAATCCAACACTGAAGCTTTCTTT
CASSYAPESNTEAFF
>-|TRBV13|TRBJ2-3|many
TGTGCCAGCAGCTCTGGCGGCGGGATCGGGACAGATACGCAGTATTTT
CASSSGGGIGTDTQYF
>-|TRBV10-2|TRBJ2-1|many
TGCGCCAGCACGAGCCGAAATGAGCAGTTCTTC
CASTSRNEQFF
>TRBD2|TRBV7-2|TRBJ2-7|many
TGTGCCAGCAGCTTAGCGTTGGGGACTAGCGGCTACGAGCAGTACTTC
CASSLALGTSGYEQYF
>-|TRBV28|TRBJ2-2|-
TGTGCCAGCAGCAAGTTCAGGGAGGACACCGGGGAGCTGTTTTTT
CASSKFREDTGELFF
>-|TRBV3-1|TRBJ1-2|few
TGTGCCAGCAGCCAAGTCCCCGCGGATGGCTACACCTTC
CASSQVPADGYTF
>TRBD1|TRBV28|TRBJ2-1|many
TGTGCCAGCAGTACTGCCGGGACAGGGGGTTACAATGAGCAGTTCTTC
CASSTAGTGGYNEQFF
>-|TRBV9|TRBJ2-7|-
TGTGCCAGCAGCGTGGTAGCGGACTTCTACGAGCAGTACTTC
CASSVVADFYEQYF
>TRBD2|TRBV7-6|TRBJ2-7|-
TGTGCCAGCAGCTCAGGAGCGGGAGAGTCCTACGAGCAGTACTTC
CASSSGAGESYEQYF
>TRBD1|TRBV5-1|TRBJ2-7|many
TGCGCCAGCAGCTTGGACAGGGGGTTTCATTACTTC
CASSLDRGFHYF
>-|TRBV20-1|TRBJ1-4|-
TGCAGTGCATCACCAGGGACAGAAAAACTGTTTTTT
CSASPGTEKLFF
>TRBD1|TRBV28|TRBJ1-2|many
TGTGCCAGCAGTTTACTGTCAGGGCAGGGGGCATATGGCTACACCTTC
CASSLLSGQGAYGYTF
>-|TRBV6-1|TRBJ1-5|many
TGTGCCAGCAGATGGGGAAGCAATCAGCCCCAGCATTTT
CASRWGSNQPQHF
>-|TRBV27|TRBJ2-3|few
TGTGCCACACGTTTGGGCGATACGCAGTATTTT
CATRLGDTQYF
>TRBD1|TRBV18|TRBJ2-4|few
TGTGCCAGCTCACCAGGACAGGATCTGGTTGTGGGTTACATTCAGTACTTC
CASSPGQDLVVGYIQYF
>-|TRBV7-3|TRBJ2-1|many
TGTGCCAGCAGCTTATACAGCAACAATGAGCAGTTCTTC
CASSLYSNNEQFF
>TRBD1|TRBV28|TRBJ1-3|many
TGTGCCAGCAGGCTGACAGGGGGTGGAAACACCATATATTTT
CASRLTGGGNTIYF